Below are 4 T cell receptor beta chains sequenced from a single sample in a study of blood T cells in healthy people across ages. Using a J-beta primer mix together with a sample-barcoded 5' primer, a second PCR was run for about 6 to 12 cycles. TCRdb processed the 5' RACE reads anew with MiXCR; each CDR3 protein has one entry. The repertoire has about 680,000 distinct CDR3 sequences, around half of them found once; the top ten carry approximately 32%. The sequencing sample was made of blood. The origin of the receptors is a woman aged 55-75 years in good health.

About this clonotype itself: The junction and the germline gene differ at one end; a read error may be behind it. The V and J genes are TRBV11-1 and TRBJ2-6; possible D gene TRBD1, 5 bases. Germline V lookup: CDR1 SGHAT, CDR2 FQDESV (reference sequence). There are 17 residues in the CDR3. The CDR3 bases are TGTGCCAGCAGCTTATGGGTACCGGGCTCTGGGGCCAACGTCCCGACTTTC. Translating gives CASSLWVPGSGANVPTF.

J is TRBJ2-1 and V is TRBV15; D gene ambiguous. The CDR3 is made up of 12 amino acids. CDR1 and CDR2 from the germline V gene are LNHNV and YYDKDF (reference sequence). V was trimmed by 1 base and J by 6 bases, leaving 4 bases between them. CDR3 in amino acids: CATSRVGNEQFF. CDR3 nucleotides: TGTGCCACCAGCAGAGTTGGCAATGAGCAGTTCTTC.

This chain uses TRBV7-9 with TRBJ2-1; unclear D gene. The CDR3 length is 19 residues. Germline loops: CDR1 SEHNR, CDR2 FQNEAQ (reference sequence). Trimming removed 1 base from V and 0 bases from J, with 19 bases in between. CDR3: CASSLDSGYATSSYNEQFF. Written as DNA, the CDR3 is TGTGCCAGCAGCTTAGATTCAGGCTACGCAACGAGCTCCTACAATGAGCAGTTCTTC.

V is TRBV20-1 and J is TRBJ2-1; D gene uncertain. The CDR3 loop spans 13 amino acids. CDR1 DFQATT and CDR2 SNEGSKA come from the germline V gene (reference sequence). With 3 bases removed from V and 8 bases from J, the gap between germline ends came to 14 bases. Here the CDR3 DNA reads TGCAGTGCTAGGATCCCTTCTACGGATGAGCAGTTCTTC. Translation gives CSARIPSTDEQFF.